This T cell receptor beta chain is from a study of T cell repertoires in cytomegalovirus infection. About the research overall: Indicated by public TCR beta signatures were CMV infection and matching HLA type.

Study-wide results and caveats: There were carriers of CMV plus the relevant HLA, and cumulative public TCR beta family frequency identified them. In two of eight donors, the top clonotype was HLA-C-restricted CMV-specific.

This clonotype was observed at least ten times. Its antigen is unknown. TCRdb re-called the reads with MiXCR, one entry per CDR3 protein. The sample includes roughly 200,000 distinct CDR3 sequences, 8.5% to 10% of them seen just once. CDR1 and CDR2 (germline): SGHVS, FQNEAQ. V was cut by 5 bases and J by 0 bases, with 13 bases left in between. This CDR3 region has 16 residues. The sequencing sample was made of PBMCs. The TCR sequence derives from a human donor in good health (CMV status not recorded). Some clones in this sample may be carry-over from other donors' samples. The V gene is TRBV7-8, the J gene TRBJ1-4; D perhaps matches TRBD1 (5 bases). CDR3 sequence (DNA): TGTGCCAGCAGCCCTCCGCGGGACGCAACTAATGAAAAACTGTTTTTT. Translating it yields CASSPPRDATNEKLFF. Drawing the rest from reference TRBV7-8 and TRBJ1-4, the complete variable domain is GAGVSQSPRYKVAKRGQDVALRCDPISGHVSLFWYQQALGQGPEFLTYFQNEAQLDKSGLPSDRFFAERPEGSVSTLKIQRTQQEDSAVYLCASSPPRDATNEKLFFGSGTQLSVL.